This T cell receptor beta chain was captured by sequencing in a study of cytomegalovirus exposure and HLA in healthy donors. Study-wide findings and caveats: Fewer N-insertions than the roughly 630-donor mean were reportedly shown by an Asian-associated ancestry cluster in a later analysis. A missense variant in DCLRE1C was later tied to TCR beta V- and J-gene trimming. Per a later analysis, HLA-associated TCR beta chains showed more clonal expansion than other, equally common TCR beta chains. Earlier analysis yielded a pattern in which most TCR beta V segments were productive about 87% or about 30% of the time.

Trimming took 0 bases from V and 6 from J; bases not matched to a gene: 10. Germline V gene sequence: CDR1 SGHNT, CDR2 YYREEE (reference sequence). CDR3 size: 16 residues. Comments on this clone: Its antigen is not identified.

60 Vbeta and 13 Jbeta primers were used in PCR. Generated by immunoSEQ multiplex PCR, the TCRdb table keeps only in-frame clones and is missing some. The table includes about 77,000 clones, 60% to 85% detected once. The V and J genes are TRBV5-4 and TRBJ1-2, with TRBD1 matching 8 bases. This sequence was found in a man aged 35-49 years in good health and CMV-seronegative. Specimen: PBMCs. CDR3 DNA: TGTGCCAGCAGCTTGGCCGGCGGGCCACAGGGGGATGGCTACACCTTC. Its translation is CASSLAGGPQGDGYTF. The full variable domain, in which reference TRBV5-4 and TRBJ1-2 provide the parts outside the CDR3, is ETGVTQSPTHLIKTRGQQVTLRCSSQSGHNTVSWYQQALGQGPQFIFQYYREEENGRGNFPPRFSGLQFPNYSSELNVNALELDDSALYLCASSLAGGPQGDGYTFGSGTRLTVV.